The 30 T cell receptor beta chains listed next were all sequenced from one sample in a study of CD8 T cells in Susac syndrome. The RNA input was roughly 0.45 to 1 ug, and it was reverse transcribed with random hexamers. TCRdb used MiXCR to reprocess the immunoSEQ multiplex PCR reads, holding one entry per CDR3 protein. The sample contains approximately 100,000 distinct CDR3 sequences, around 90% of which appear only once. The specimen was CD4+ T cells from PBMCs. The receptors here all came from a human donor in good health.

This rearrangement joins TRBV7-2 to TRBJ2-7; 9 bases are a match to TRBD1. Germline assignment: CDR1 SGHTA and CDR2 FQGNSA. With 1 base clipped from V and 6 bases from J, the junction kept 7 bases outside the gene matches. This CDR3 is built from 15 residues. CDR3 bases: TGTGCCAGCAGCTTAGAGAGGACAGGGGCCCTCGAGCAGTACTTC. Encoded protein: CASSLERTGALEQYF.

For the CDR3, the DNA is TGTGCCAGCAGCCCGAACAACATAGCCAAAAACATTCAGTACTTC. Translated: CASSPNNIAKNIQYF. This sequence joins TRBV3-1 and TRBJ2-4, with D unclear. V was trimmed by 4 bases and J by 0 bases, leaving 10 bases between them. Germline V gene sequence: CDR1 LGHDT, CDR2 YNNKEL (reference sequence). The CDR3 is made up of 15 amino acids.

V and J are TRBV20-1 and TRBJ1-5; D is unresolved. There are 11 residues in the CDR3. Between the trimmed V and J ends, which lost 1 base and 7 bases, there was a span of 5 bases. Per the germline V gene, CDR1 is DFQATT and CDR2 is SNEGSKA (reference sequence). Written as DNA, the CDR3 is TGCAGTGCTAGAGCTGGACAGCCCCAGCATTTT. This encodes CSARAGQPQHF.

The rearrangement joins TRBV7-3 to TRBJ2-3; D ambiguous. Germline V gene data show CDR1 as SGHTA and CDR2 as FQGTGA. V shed 7 bases and J shed 6 bases, with 23 bases lying between them. The CDR3 totals 16 residues. The CDR3 nucleotides read TGTGCCAGCACCCCTGGTCCGGGTAACGGAATGGATACGCAGTATTTT. Protein sequence: CASTPGPGNGMDTQYF.

This chain links TRBV4-1 with TRBJ1-1; D is unclear. The CDR3 extends over 15 amino acids. Trimming took off 4 bases at V and 0 bases at J, with 12 bases between the two ends. CDR1 MGHRA and CDR2 YSYEKL come from the germline V gene. The chain's CDR3 is CASSPWASLNTEAFF. The CDR3 coding sequence is TGCGCCAGCAGCCCCTGGGCATCCTTGAACACTGAAGCTTTCTTT.

This clonotype appeared a few times. The V gene is TRBV6-5, the J gene TRBJ2-7, with D tentatively TRBD1 (7 bases). The CDR3 extends over 12 amino acids. Germline V gene sequence: CDR1 MNHEY, CDR2 SVGAGI. The CDR3 nucleotides are TGTGCGGCGGGGCAGGGGGTCGACGAGCAGTACTTC. This gives the protein CAAGQGVDEQYF.

The chain joins TRBV20-1 to TRBJ2-7, with D perhaps TRBD1 or TRBD2 (6 bases each). Germline values: CDR1 DFQATT, CDR2 SNEGSKA (reference sequence). The ends were cut back, 5 bases at V and 1 base at J, with 12 bases in the middle. This CDR3 is 13 amino acids long. CDR3 nucleotide sequence: TGCAGTGCTCTCGGGGGCCATTCCTACGAGCAGTACTTC. It is translated as CSALGGHSYEQYF.

This clonotype was seen only a few times. The J gene is TRBJ2-7, the V gene TRBV7-6, with a possible D match to TRBD2 (6 bases). This CDR3 has 15 residues. CDR1 is SGHVS and CDR2 is FNYEAQ in the germline V gene. V lost 5 bases and J lost 5, with 19 bases in between. The DNA for the CDR3 is TGTGCCAGCAGCCCCCCGGGGACTCGTGGGAACGAGCAGTACTTC. Its protein is CASSPPGTRGNEQYF.

This clonotype was detected once. V usage is TRBV4-3 and J usage is TRBJ1-4, with D unclear. In germline, CDR1 is LGHNA, CDR2 YSLEER. Between the trimmed V and J ends, which lost 1 base and 4 bases, there was a span of 10 bases. The CDR3 consists of 15 residues. The CDR3 reads CASSQVQGYNEKLFF. The CDR3 bases are TGCGCCAGCAGCCAAGTTCAAGGTTATAATGAAAAACTGTTTTTT.

The J gene is TRBJ2-3, the V gene TRBV6-2 or TRBV6-3; perhaps TRBD2 as D (6 bases). Trimming took off 6 bases at V and 2 bases at J, with 12 bases between the two ends. Germline CDR1 and CDR2: MNHEY and SVGEGT. The CDR3 spans 14 residues. The CDR3 DNA sequence: TGTGCCAGCAGGACCCGGGGGTACACAGATACGCAGTATTTT. Its protein product is CASRTRGYTDTQYF.

V gene TRBV2 combines with J gene TRBJ2-1, with D tentatively TRBD1 (6 bases). Germline V gene sequence: CDR1 SNHLY, CDR2 FYNNEI. Trimming stripped 7 bases from V and 0 bases from J, with 13 bases between. This CDR3 contains 15 residues. CDR3 residues: CASMVGASSYNEQFF. For the CDR3, the DNA is TGTGCCAGCATGGTGGGGGCCAGCTCCTACAATGAGCAGTTCTTC.

This chain joins TRBV14 and TRBJ2-5, with unresolved D. V lost 4 bases and J 4 bases, leaving 7 bases between the germline ends. The germline CDR1 and CDR2 sequences are SGHDN and FVKESK. The CDR3 covers 12 residues. CDR3 DNA: TGTGCCAGCAGCCTCCCGGGAGAGACCCAGTACTTC. Translating it yields CASSLPGETQYF. The complete variable domain, with remaining parts taken from reference TRBV14 and TRBJ2-5, reads EAGVTQFPSHSVIEKGQTVTLRCDPISGHDNLYWYRRVMGKEIKFLLHFVKESKQDESGMPNNRFLAERTGGTYSTLKVQPAELEDSGVYFCASSLPGETQYFGPGTRLLVL.

The chain links TRBV5-6 to TRBJ2-5; possibly TRBD1 for D (5 bases). The CDR3 is 13 amino acids. Germline CDR1 reads SGHDT; CDR2 reads YYEEEE. V was shortened by 6 bases and J by 5 bases, with 14 bases between the two germline ends. The CDR3 DNA sequence: TGTGCCAGCAAGTTGGAGTCAGGGGAGACCCAGTACTTC. Protein: CASKLESGETQYF.

The CDR3 sequence: CASSLDGPGTGITEAFF. The CDR3 DNA reads as TGCGCCAGCAGTCTAGATGGGCCGGGGACAGGGATCACTGAAGCTTTCTTT. This sequence joins TRBV10-2 and TRBJ1-1, with 9 bases matching TRBD1. Trimming removed 5 bases from V and 4 bases from J; junction bases left unmatched: 14. CDR3 size: 17 residues. Germline-derived CDR1 and CDR2 are WSHSY and SAAADI.

The genes are TRBV5-1 and TRBJ1-4; D may be TRBD1 (5 bases). The CDR3 covers 13 residues. Per germline, CDR1 SGHRS and CDR2 YFSETQ. V gave up 3 bases and J gave up 4 bases, with 7 bases separating them. The CDR3 DNA reads as TGCGCCAGCAGCTCGACAGATAATGAAAAACTGTTTTTT. Translation gives CASSSTDNEKLFF.

V usage is TRBV7-2 and J usage is TRBJ2-7; D might be TRBD1 or TRBD2, each matching 6 bases. Trimming removed 0 bases from V and 7 bases from J, with 13 bases in between. The CDR3 covers 14 residues. CDR1 and CDR2 from the germline V gene are SGHTA and FQGNSA. As DNA, the CDR3 is TGTGCCAGCAGCTTAGCGCCGGGGGCGCGGGAGCAGTACTTC. Its protein is CASSLAPGAREQYF. Full variable domain (outside the CDR3, taken from reference TRBV7-2 and TRBJ2-7): GAGVSQSPSNKVTEKGKDVELRCDPISGHTALYWYRQSLGQGLEFLIYFQGNSAPDKSGLPSDRFSAERTGGSVSTLTIQRTQQEDSAVYLCASSLAPGAREQYFGPGTRLTVT.

This chain joins TRBV5-8 and TRBJ2-1; tentatively, D is TRBD2 (5 bases). This CDR3 spans 11 amino acids. V was clipped by 4 bases and J by 14 bases, with 13 bases between them. Germline CDR1 and CDR2: SGHTS and YDEGEE. CDR3 sequence reads: CASSPREEKFF. The CDR3 nucleotides read TGTGCCAGCAGCCCGAGGGAAGAGAAGTTCTTC.

This chain uses TRBV5-6 with TRBJ1-2; D is possibly TRBD1 (6 bases). Germline-derived CDR1 and CDR2 are SGHDT and YYEEEE. This CDR3 spans 14 amino acids. Trimming removed 0 bases from V and 6 bases from J, with 12 bases in between. The CDR3 bases are TGTGCCAGCAGCTTGGGTAACAGGGCGAATGGCTACACCTTC. It translates to CASSLGNRANGYTF. The variable domain in full, with the rest retrieved from reference TRBV5-6 and TRBJ1-2, is DAGVTQSPTHLIKTRGQQVTLRCSPKSGHDTVSWYQQALGQGPQFIFQYYEEEERQRGNFPDRFSGHQFPNYSSELNVNALLLGDSALYLCASSLGNRANGYTFGSGTRLTVV.

The chain employs TRBV4-1 and TRBJ2-7, with D unclear. Germline-derived CDR1 and CDR2 are MGHRA and YSYEKL. The V end lost 0 bases, the J end lost 3 bases, and 6 bases lay between the germline ends. The CDR3 runs to 13 residues. The CDR3 coding sequence is TGCGCCAGCAGCCAAGATGGCATCTACGAGCAGTACTTC. This codes for CASSQDGIYEQYF.

This clonotype showed up just a few times. The chain recombines TRBV5-1 with TRBJ2-7, with no clear D. CDR3 length: 13 amino acids. The germline V gene encodes CDR1 SGHRS and CDR2 YFSETQ. The V end lost 0 bases, the J end lost 5 bases, and 9 bases lay between the germline ends. The CDR3 DNA is TGCGCCAGCAGCTTGGGGCCGGCCCACGAGCAGTACTTC. Protein: CASSLGPAHEQYF.

The chain joins TRBV5-1 to TRBJ2-3; 12 positions agree with TRBD2. This CDR3 region has 17 residues. V lost 1 base and J lost 2; bases outside the gene matches: 5. Germline CDR1 reads SGHRS; CDR2 reads YFSETQ. CDR3 bases: TGCGCCAGCAGCTTGATTACTAGCGGGAGGAACACAGATACGCAGTATTTT. Its protein is CASSLITSGRNTDTQYF. The full variable domain, in which reference TRBV5-1 and TRBJ2-3 provide the parts outside the CDR3, is KAGVTQTPRYLIKTRGQQVTLSCSPISGHRSVSWYQQTPGQGLQFLFEYFSETQRNKGNFPGRFSGRQFSNSRSEMNVSTLELGDSALYLCASSLITSGRNTDTQYFGPGTRLTVL.

The chain employs TRBV4-1 and TRBJ2-7; 7 nucleotides align to TRBD1. The CDR3 runs to 14 residues. Germline values: CDR1 MGHRA, CDR2 YSYEKL. V shed 4 bases, J shed 2 bases, and the junction held 5 bases outside the gene matches. The CDR3 spells CASSPPGGTYEQYF. CDR3 coding DNA: TGCGCCAGCAGCCCCCCAGGGGGTACCTACGAGCAGTACTTC.

The V call is TRBV20-1, the J call TRBJ2-7, with 9 bases identical to TRBD2. Germline V CDR1 and CDR2: DFQATT, SNEGSKA (reference sequence). CDR3 length equals 14 residues. The CDR3 loop is CSLTRLAESYEQYF. Written as DNA, the CDR3 is TGCAGCCTGACCAGACTAGCGGAGTCCTACGAGCAGTACTTC.

The V and J genes are TRBV28 and TRBJ1-1; no clear D gene. Germline V lookup: CDR1 MDHEN, CDR2 SYDVKM. V lost 9 bases and J 5 bases, leaving 13 bases between the germline ends. This CDR3 has 12 amino acids. Here the CDR3 reads CASDERDTEAFF. The CDR3 DNA follows: TGTGCCAGTGACGAGCGCGATACTGAAGCTTTCTTT.

This chain uses TRBV5-6 with TRBJ1-6; the match to TRBD1 covers 9 bases. The CDR3 runs to 16 residues. Looked up from germline, CDR1 is SGHDT and CDR2 is YYEEEE. The V segment lost 4 bases and the J segment 8 bases; nucleotides outside the gene matches: 10. CDR3: CASSLTRDRVDSPLHF. The CDR3 DNA reads TGTGCCAGCAGCCTAACCCGGGACAGGGTTGATTCACCCCTCCACTTT.

V is TRBV29-1 and J is TRBJ1-1; no definite D call. CDR3 size: 14 residues. Looked up from germline, CDR1 is SQVTM and CDR2 is ANQGSEA. Trimming shortened V by 6 bases and J by 4 bases, and 18 bases separated the two germline ends. The CDR3 here is CSVESPLKGTEAFF. CDR3 bases: TGCAGCGTCGAGTCTCCTTTGAAAGGCACTGAAGCTTTCTTT.

This rearrangement joins TRBV14 to TRBJ2-5; D is unresolved. The V gene's germline CDR1 is SGHDN and CDR2 FVKESK. This CDR3 is 13 amino acids long. V was cut by 0 bases and J by 4 bases, with 6 bases left in between. CDR3 sequence (DNA): TGTGCCAGCAGCCAAGATCTTATAGAGACCCAGTACTTC. Translated: CASSQDLIETQYF. The whole variable domain, filled in from reference TRBV14 and TRBJ2-5, reads EAGVTQFPSHSVIEKGQTVTLRCDPISGHDNLYWYRRVMGKEIKFLLHFVKESKQDESGMPNNRFLAERTGGTYSTLKVQPAELEDSGVYFCASSQDLIETQYFGPGTRLLVL.

The chain has TRBV20-1 and TRBJ1-2, with D perhaps TRBD1 (6 bases). In germline, CDR1 is DFQATT, CDR2 SNEGSKA (reference sequence). The CDR3 runs 12 residues. With 8 bases removed from V and 7 bases from J, the gap between germline ends came to 17 bases. CDR3 sequence: CSFLGGAPGYTF. Written as DNA, the CDR3 is TGCAGTTTCTTGGGGGGGGCGCCTGGCTACACCTTC.

The chain has TRBV7-2 and TRBJ2-3; no definite D call. The germline CDR1 and CDR2 sequences are SGHTA and FQGNSA. This CDR3 has 16 amino acids. Trimming removed 3 bases from V and 4 bases from J, with 17 bases in between. CDR3 coding DNA: TGTGCCAGCAGCTTCAAGGGTGGTTGGGTACCAGATACGCAGTATTTT. Residues: CASSFKGGWVPDTQYF.

The V gene is TRBV3-1, the J gene TRBJ1-1; tentatively, D is TRBD1 (6 bases). V lost 1 base to trimming and J lost 6 bases, with 12 bases between them. There are 14 residues in the CDR3. Germline loops: CDR1 LGHDT, CDR2 YNNKEL (reference sequence). In DNA form, the CDR3 reads TGTGCCAGCAGCCAAGTTCTGGGGGGCTCTGAAGCTTTCTTT. As protein: CASSQVLGGSEAFF.